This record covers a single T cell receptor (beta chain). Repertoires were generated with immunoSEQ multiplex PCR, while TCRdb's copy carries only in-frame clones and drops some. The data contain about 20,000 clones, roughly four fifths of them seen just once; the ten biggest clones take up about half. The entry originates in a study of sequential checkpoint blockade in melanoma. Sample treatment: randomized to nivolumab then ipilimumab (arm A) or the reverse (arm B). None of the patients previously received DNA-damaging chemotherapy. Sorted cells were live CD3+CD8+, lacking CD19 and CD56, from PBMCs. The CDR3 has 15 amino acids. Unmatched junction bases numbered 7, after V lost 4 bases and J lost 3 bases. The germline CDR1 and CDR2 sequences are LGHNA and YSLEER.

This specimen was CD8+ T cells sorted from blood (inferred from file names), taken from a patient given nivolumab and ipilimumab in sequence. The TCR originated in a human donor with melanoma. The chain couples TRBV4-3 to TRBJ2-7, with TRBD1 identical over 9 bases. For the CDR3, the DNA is TGCGCCAGCAGCCCCCCGACAGGGGGACACTACGAGCAGTACTTC. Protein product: CASSPPTGGHYEQYF.